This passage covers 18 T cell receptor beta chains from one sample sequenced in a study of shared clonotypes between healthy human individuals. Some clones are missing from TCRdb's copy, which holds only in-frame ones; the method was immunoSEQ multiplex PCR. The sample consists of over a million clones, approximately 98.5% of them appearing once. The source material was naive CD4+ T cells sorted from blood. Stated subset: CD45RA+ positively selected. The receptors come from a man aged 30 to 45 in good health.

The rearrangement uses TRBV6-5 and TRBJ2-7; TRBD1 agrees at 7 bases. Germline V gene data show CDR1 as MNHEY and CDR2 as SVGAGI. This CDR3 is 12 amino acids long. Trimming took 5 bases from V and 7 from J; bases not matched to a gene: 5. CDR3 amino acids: CASSTGAREQYF. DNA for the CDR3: TGTGCCAGCAGTACAGGGGCGAGGGAGCAGTACTTC.

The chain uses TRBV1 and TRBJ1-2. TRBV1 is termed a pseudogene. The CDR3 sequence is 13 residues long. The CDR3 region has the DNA TGCACCAGCAGCCGAGGTGGGTTTTATTGCTACACCTTC. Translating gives CTSSRGGFYCYTF.

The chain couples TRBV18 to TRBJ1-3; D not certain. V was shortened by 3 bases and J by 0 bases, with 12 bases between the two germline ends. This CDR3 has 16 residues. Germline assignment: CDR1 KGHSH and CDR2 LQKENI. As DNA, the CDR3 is TGTGCCAGCTCACCGATACCGGGAAACTCTGGAAACACCATATATTTT. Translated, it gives CASSPIPGNSGNTIYF.

In DNA form, the CDR3 reads TGCGCCAGCAGTCCAGATGGCGAGCGTAATGAGCAGTTCTTC. This codes for CASSPDGERNEQFF. The genes are TRBV5-1 and TRBJ2-1; D unclear. The CDR3 loop spans 14 amino acids. Germline loops: CDR1 SGHRS, CDR2 YFSETQ. Trimming removed 5 bases from V and 7 bases from J, with 16 bases in between.

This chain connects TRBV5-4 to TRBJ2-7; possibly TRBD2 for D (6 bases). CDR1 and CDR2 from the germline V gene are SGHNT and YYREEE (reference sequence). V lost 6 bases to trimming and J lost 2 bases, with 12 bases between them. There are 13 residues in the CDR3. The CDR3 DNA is TGTGCCAGCACCAAAACGGGGGCCTACGAGCAGTACTTC. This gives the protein CASTKTGAYEQYF.

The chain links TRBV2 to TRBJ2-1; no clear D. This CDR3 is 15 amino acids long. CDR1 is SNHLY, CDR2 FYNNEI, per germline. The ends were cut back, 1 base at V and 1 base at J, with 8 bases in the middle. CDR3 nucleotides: TGTGCCAGCAGTGAAGGCCGAAGTTCCTACAATGAGCAGTTCTTC. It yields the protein CASSEGRSSYNEQFF.

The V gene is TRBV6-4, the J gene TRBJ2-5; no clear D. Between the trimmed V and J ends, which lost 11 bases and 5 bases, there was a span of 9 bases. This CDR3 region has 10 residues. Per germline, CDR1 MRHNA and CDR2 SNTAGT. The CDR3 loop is CALTGETQYF. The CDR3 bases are TGTGCCCTTACCGGGGAGACCCAGTACTTC.

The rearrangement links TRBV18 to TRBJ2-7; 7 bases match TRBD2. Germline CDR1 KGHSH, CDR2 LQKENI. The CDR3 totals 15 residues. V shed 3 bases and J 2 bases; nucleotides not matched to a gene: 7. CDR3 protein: CASSPGLADPYEQYF. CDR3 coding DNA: TGTGCCAGCTCACCCGGGCTAGCGGATCCCTACGAGCAGTACTTC. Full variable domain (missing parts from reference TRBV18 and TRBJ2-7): NAGVMQNPRHLVRRRGQEARLRCSPMKGHSHVYWYRQLPEEGLKFMVYLQKENIIDESGMPKERFSAEFPKEGPSILRIQQVVRGDSAAYFCASSPGLADPYEQYFGPGTRLTVT.

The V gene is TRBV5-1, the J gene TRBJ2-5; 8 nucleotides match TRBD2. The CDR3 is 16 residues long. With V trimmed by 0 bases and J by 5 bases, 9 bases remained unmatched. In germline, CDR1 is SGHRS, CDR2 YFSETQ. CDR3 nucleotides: TGCGCCAGCAGCTTGGCGGCAGCGGGAGCGGGGGAGACCCAGTACTTC. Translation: CASSLAAAGAGETQYF. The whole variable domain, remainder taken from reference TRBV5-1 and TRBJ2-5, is KAGVTQTPRYLIKTRGQQVTLSCSPISGHRSVSWYQQTPGQGLQFLFEYFSETQRNKGNFPGRFSGRQFSNSRSEMNVSTLELGDSALYLCASSLAAAGAGETQYFGPGTRLLVL.

CDR3 protein: CASSLPRDSTYEQYF. Here the CDR3 DNA reads TGTGCCAGCAGCTTGCCCCGGGACTCTACCTACGAGCAGTACTTC. V is TRBV5-7 and J is TRBJ2-7; possible D gene TRBD2, 6 bases. TRBV5-7 is reported as an ORF; its role is uncertain. Trimming took off 1 base at V and 2 bases at J, with 13 bases between the two ends. This CDR3 contains 15 residues.

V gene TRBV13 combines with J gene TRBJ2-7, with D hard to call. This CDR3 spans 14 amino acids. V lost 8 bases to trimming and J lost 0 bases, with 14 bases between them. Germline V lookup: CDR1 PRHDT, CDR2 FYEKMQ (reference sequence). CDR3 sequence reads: CASLARRVSYEQYF. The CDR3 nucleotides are TGTGCCAGCCTTGCTCGGCGAGTCTCCTACGAGCAGTACTTC.

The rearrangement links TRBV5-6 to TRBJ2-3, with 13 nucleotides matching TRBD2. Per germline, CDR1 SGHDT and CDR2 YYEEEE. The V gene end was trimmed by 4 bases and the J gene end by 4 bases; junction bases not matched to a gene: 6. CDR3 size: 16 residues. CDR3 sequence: CASSPWTSGSADTQYF. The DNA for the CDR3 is TGTGCCAGCAGCCCATGGACTAGCGGGAGTGCAGATACGCAGTATTTT.

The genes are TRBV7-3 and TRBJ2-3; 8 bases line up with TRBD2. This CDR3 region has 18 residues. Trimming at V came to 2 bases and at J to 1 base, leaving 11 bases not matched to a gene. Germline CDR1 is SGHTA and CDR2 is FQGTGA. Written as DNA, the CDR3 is TGTGCCAGCAGCTTATCGCCCTTACGGGAGGGACGCACAGATACGCAGTATTTT. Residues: CASSLSPLREGRTDTQYF.

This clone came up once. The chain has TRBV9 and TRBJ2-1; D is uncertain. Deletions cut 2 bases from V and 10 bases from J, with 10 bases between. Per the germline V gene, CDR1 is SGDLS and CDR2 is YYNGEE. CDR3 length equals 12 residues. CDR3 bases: TGTGCCAGCAGCGTGGATCTAAAAGAGCAGTTCTTC. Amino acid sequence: CASSVDLKEQFF.

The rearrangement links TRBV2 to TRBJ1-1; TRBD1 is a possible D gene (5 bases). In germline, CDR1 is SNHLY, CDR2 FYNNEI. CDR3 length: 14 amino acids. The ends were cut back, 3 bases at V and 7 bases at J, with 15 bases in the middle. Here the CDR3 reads CASSETSRRGEAFF. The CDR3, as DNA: TGTGCCAGCAGTGAGACTTCTAGAAGGGGTGAAGCTTTCTTT. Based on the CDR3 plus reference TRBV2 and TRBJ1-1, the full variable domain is EPEVTQTPSHQVTQMGQEVILRCVPISNHLYFYWYRQILGQKVEFLVSFYNNEISEKSEIFDDQFSVERPDGSNFTLKIRSTKLEDSAMYFCASSETSRRGEAFFGQGTRLTVV.

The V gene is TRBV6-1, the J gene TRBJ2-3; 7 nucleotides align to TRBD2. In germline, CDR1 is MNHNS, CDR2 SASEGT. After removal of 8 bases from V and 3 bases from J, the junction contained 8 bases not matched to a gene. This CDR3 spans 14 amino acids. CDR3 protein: CASRERGLTDTQYF. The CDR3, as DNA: TGTGCCAGCCGAGAGCGGGGACTAACAGATACGCAGTATTTT.

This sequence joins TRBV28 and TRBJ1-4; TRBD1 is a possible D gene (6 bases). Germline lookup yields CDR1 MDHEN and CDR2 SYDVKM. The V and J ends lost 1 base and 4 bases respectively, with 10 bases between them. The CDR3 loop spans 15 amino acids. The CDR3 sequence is CASSLLGTYNEKLFF. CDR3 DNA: TGTGCCAGCAGTTTATTAGGGACATATAATGAAAAACTGTTTTTT.

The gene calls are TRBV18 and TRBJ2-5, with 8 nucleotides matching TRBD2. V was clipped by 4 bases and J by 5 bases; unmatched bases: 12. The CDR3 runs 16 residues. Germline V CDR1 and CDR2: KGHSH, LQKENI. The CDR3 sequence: CASSRRGTGGGETQYF. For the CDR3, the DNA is TGTGCCAGCTCACGGCGCGGGACTGGCGGGGGGGAGACCCAGTACTTC. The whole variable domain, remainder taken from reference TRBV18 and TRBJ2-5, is NAGVMQNPRHLVRRRGQEARLRCSPMKGHSHVYWYRQLPEEGLKFMVYLQKENIIDESGMPKERFSAEFPKEGPSILRIQQVVRGDSAAYFCASSRRGTGGGETQYFGPGTRLLVL.